This T cell receptor (beta chain) was sequenced during a study of PD-L1 blockade in urothelial cancer. Study details: Patients started atezolizumab in about 2014, 1,200 mg intravenously every 3 weeks.

The protocol was immunoSEQ multiplex PCR, while the TCRdb copy is restricted to in-frame clones and leaves out a portion. The sample has roughly 51,000 clones, about four fifths seen once. As for time point: pretreatment peripheral blood. The germline V gene encodes CDR1 SGDLS and CDR2 YYNGEE. Trimming removed 4 bases at V and 7 bases at J, with 9 bases between. The CDR3 consists of 12 residues. This clonotype was sampled from a man aged 65 to 85 with urothelial cancer. The sequencing used PBMCs, collected around atezolizumab (anti-PD-L1) treatment. The chain has TRBV9 and TRBJ2-1; D gene ambiguous. The CDR3 loop is CASSPTRNEQFF. CDR3 bases: TGTGCCAGCAGCCCAACCCGGAATGAGCAGTTCTTC.